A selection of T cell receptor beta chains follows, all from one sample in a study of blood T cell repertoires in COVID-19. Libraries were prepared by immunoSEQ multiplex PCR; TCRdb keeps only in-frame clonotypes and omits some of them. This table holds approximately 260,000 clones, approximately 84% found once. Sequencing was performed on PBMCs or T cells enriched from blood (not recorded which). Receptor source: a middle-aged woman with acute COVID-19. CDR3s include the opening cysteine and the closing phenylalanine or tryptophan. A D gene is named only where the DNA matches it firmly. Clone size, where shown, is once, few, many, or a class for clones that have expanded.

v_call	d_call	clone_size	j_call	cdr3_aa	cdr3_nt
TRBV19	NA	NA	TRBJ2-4	CASSTQSAKNIQYF	TGTGCCAGTAGTACACAGTCAGCCAAAAACATTCAGTACTTC
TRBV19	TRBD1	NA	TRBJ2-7	CASSQGQGEQYF	TGTGCCAGTAGCCAAGGACAGGGAGAGCAGTACTTC
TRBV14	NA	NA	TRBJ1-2	CASSQDAGSTYGYTF	TGTGCCAGCAGCCAAGATGCAGGAAGTACCTATGGCTACACCTTC
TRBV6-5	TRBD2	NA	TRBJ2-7	CASSPGLAGQEQYF	TGTGCCAGCAGCCCGGGACTAGCGGGCCAAGAGCAGTACTTC
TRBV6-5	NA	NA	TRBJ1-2	CASAGVDYGYTF	TGTGCCAGCGCAGGGGTAGACTATGGCTACACCTTC
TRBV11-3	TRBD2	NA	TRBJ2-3	CASSFGTRVSDTQYF	TGTGCCAGCAGCTTTGGGACTAGGGTCTCAGATACGCAGTATTTT
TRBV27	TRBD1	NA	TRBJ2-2	CASQLTLGQGLNTGELFF	TGTGCCAGCCAGCTAACGCTTGGACAGGGGTTGAACACCGGGGAGCTGTTTTTT
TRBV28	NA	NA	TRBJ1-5	CASSLFSRVGNQPQHF	TGTGCCAGCAGTTTATTCAGCAGGGTGGGCAATCAGCCCCAGCATTTT
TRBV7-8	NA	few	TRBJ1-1	CASSLAAGQNTEAFF	TGTGCCAGCAGCTTAGCGGCAGGCCAGAACACTGAAGCTTTCTTT
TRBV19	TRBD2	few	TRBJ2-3	CASSRGGGTDTQYF	TGTGCCAGTAGTCGGGGGGGAGGCACAGATACGCAGTATTTT
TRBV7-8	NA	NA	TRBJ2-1	CASSPWTEEQFF	TGTGCCAGCAGCCCGTGGACAGAAGAGCAGTTCTTC
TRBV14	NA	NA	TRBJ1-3	CASSQGTLGNTIYF	TGTGCCAGCAGCCAAGGGACACTTGGAAACACCATATATTTT
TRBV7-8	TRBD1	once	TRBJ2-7	CASSSGTGYYEQYF	TGTGCCAGCAGCTCCGGGACAGGGTACTACGAGCAGTACTTC
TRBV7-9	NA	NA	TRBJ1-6	CASSFNNRSPLHF	TGTGCCAGCAGCTTTAACAATCGATCACCCCTCCACTTT
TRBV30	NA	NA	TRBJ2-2	CAWKGDWGPHTGELFF	TGTGCCTGGAAAGGGGATTGGGGGCCGCACACCGGGGAGCTGTTTTTT
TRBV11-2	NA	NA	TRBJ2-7	CASSLDYGFSYEQYF	TGTGCCAGCAGCTTAGACTACGGGTTCTCCTACGAGCAGTACTTC
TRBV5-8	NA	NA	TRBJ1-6	CASSLEPGQSPLHF	TGTGCCAGCAGCTTAGAGCCGGGTCAATCACCCCTCCACTTT
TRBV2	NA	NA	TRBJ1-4	CASREVGGREKLFF	TGTGCCAGCCGAGAAGTCGGGGGACGTGAAAAACTGTTTTTT
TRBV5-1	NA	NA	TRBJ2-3	CASSLATPGTDTQYF	TGCGCCAGCAGCTTGGCGACACCTGGGACAGATACGCAGTATTTT
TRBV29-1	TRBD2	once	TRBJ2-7	CSADPPSGRVYEQYF	TGCAGCGCCGACCCACCTAGCGGGAGAGTTTACGAGCAGTACTTC